This T cell receptor (beta chain) was sequenced during a study of monozygotic twins with cystic fibrosis. Study-wide points: In 13 of 16 pairs, V gene usage was closest to the co-twin's.

The CDR3 consists of 14 residues. Between the trimmed V and J ends, which lost 6 bases and 2 bases, there was a span of 13 bases. Germline V gene sequence: CDR1 MDHEN, CDR2 SYDVKM. Sequencing was performed with immunoSEQ multiplex PCR; in TCRdb, only in-frame clones are kept and a portion is missing. The sample includes about 30,000 clones, 85% of them seen just once. On this clone: The antigen remains undetermined.

Sequencing input: blood. This TCR was sampled from a girl aged 2-10 years with cystic fibrosis. The chain uses TRBV28 and TRBJ1-1; possibly TRBD1 for D (5 bases). CDR3 sequence: CASSRITGNTEAFF. CDR3 DNA sequence: TGTGCCAGCAGCCGAATTACAGGTAACACTGAAGCTTTCTTT. Full variable domain (missing parts from reference TRBV28 and TRBJ1-1): DVKVTQSSRYLVKRTGEKVFLECVQDMDHENMFWYRQDPGLGLRLIYFSYDVKMKEKGDIPEGYSVSREKKERFSLILESASTNQTSMYLCASSRITGNTEAFFGQGTRLTVV.